One T cell receptor beta chain is described in this entry. Which antigen it targets is not known. One base away there is no much larger clone; base qualities are not given. Receptors were amplified or captured by the immunoSEQ multiplex PCR assay. The multiplex PCR relied on a mix of 60 forward primers for TCR Vbeta segments and 13 reverse primers for TCR Jbeta segments. A multiplex PCR assay on genomic DNA amplified the CDR3 region of rearranged TCR beta genes. The Illumina HiSeq System was used to sequence the amplified TCR beta libraries as 87-base-pair reads. Regarding the original processing steps: In a later analysis, around 80 million unique TCR beta chains were counted across the 500 to 850 repertoires, and about 10 million of these chains were shared by at least two donors. A nearest-neighbor algorithm error-corrected the raw reads and collapsed the reads into unique sequences, merging closely related sequences to remove PCR and sequencing errors. CDR3 sequences were aligned to IMGT reference sequences to assign V, D and J gene segments. Each retained sequence needed at least a six-nucleotide match to both a V gene segment and a J gene segment. Rearrangements were classified as productive when the CDR3 lacked stop codons and remained in frame with V and J, and all other rearrangements were classified as non-productive. CDR3 was defined according to IMGT convention as the region running from the second conserved V-encoded cysteine to the conserved J-encoded phenylalanine. Sequences without an unambiguous match to a single V gene segment were excluded from the earlier analysis of several hundred of the donors. In an earlier analysis of some 590 of the donors, V segments were called functional above 56.7% productive rearrangements and were called segregating when the between-donor standard deviation exceeded 5%. To diagnose cytomegalovirus status from the catalog of TCR beta chain sequences, a statistical classification framework was built. A later analysis assigned V and J genes by comparing TCR nucleotide sequences with IMGT/GENE-DB human TR gene sequences. A later analysis assigned CDR3 sequences and most-parsimonious VDJ recombination scenarios with the TCRdist pipeline. In a later analysis, every TCR beta chain was defined by the combination of its CDR3 amino acid sequence and its V-gene family, and reads without a unique V-gene family were dropped. To address suspected cross-contamination and a sequencing artifact, a later analysis removed around 600 highly shared, low-generation-probability nucleotide sequences. In a later analysis, a clonal expansion index for each public chain was calculated from normalized within-repertoire ranks of inferred template counts. In a later analysis, generation probabilities were computed using a VDJ recombination model fitted to out-of-frame rearrangements, and the results were checked against IGoR. A later analysis scored TCR-TCR, TCR-HLA and TCR-CMV co-occurrence with hypergeometric tests, applying a repertoire-size bias correction to TCR pairs. To estimate false discovery rates, a later analysis permuted the HLA or CMV assignments 20 times. In a later analysis, co-occurring TCRs were grouped using DBSCAN, with TCRdist sequence similarity added in when clustering inside HLA-allele-positive subsets. Repertoires with fewer than 30,000 or more than 120,000 public chains were left out of co-occurrence clustering, as were five repertoires with anomalous nucleotide sharing. Entries here come from immuneACCESS through TCRdb and include only in-frame sequences with V and J called. Some clones fail to appear in such tables; in the studies checked, an unresolved V gene covers under half of the shortfall, and the cause of the remainder is unknown. V and J calls and clone size are as listed in that table; D and trimming were resolved from the DNA. In this sample the table shows 140,000 or so clones, about 64% of which occur a single time. 4% to 5.5% of the sample is taken by the ten largest.

This sample was included in a study of cytomegalovirus exposure and HLA in healthy donors (dated by TCRdb to the late 2010s). In the study overall: An earlier analysis of under 600 of the donors reported about 250 Gb of sequence data and 100 million to 140 million unique TCR beta sequences from around 200 million T cells. Roughly 320 gigabases of sequencing data and around 90 million unique TCR sequences made up an early release that covered 500 to 700 HLA-typed donors. The genetic ancestry cluster associated with self-reported Caucasian donors included 70% to 85% of the 300 to 400 genotyped donors. The aim of the study was to test whether cataloging public T cell receptors could identify signatures of past pathogen exposure. The T cell repertoires of 700 or so subjects were profiled by immunosequencing and related to cytomegalovirus serostatus. In addition to the first cohort of around 670 subjects, a separate validation cohort of 100 to 150 different subjects was used. To predict cytomegalovirus infection status, the study combined high-throughput TCR immunosequencing, statistical association of individual TCRs with disease status, and machine learning. A later analysis re-analyzed previously published TCR beta repertoires from 660 or so donors and added high-resolution HLA genotyping to study TCR occurrence patterns. In the later analysis, no new phenotypic data were used to find candidate immune exposures; instead, reliance was placed on TCR beta sequences and their occurrence across donors. In an earlier analysis of 587 of the donors, high-throughput TCR beta sequencing was used to judge whether each TCR beta V gene segment behaved as functional or pseudogenic. Donor age, sex, ethnicity and CMV serostatus were collected together with the repertoire data. A later genetic analysis took genome-wide SNP genotypes for 398 of the 666 donors and used that subset as a discovery cohort. Every repertoire in the discovery cohort had been generated on one and the same sequencing platform. Both class I and class II loci were covered by HLA typing, at four-digit resolution. Typing coverage varied by locus: about 629-640 donors for A, B, C, DRB1 and DQB1; under 550 for DQA1; 606 for DPA1; some 470 for DPB1. Because of strong linkage in the cohort, five DR-DQ haplotypes were treated as single units for association and clustering. Among around 400 genotyped donors of the cohort, an average of about 240,000 unique TCR beta nucleotide sequences was sequenced per donor, of which 15% to 20% were non-productive.

What the work shows at the level of the full study, not this receptor alone: The cohort was sequenced for TCR beta chains only, and without alpha or paired-chain data the features that could be detected were limited. In vitro tests confirmed that a few of the cytomegalovirus-associated TCR beta chains recognize cytomegalovirus antigens. According to a later analysis, TCR association rates differed among HLA loci, with DRB1 alleles showing the most associated TCRs and HLA-C alleles showing the fewest. Immune exposure information for the cohort was limited to CMV serostatus. Because some donors lacked HLA typing at each locus, the association tests relied only on the typed subset. According to the authors, the approach could potentially be generalized to other disease states and immunological phenotypes. Strong co-occurrence of HLA alleles, especially DR and DQ, made assigning TCR associations to individual alleles difficult. Cytomegalovirus status was reported to be diagnosed by the classifier with high specificity and sensitivity in both the original and validation cohorts. A further reported finding was that TCR beta sequences accurately predicted the HLA-A and HLA-B alleles for most subjects in the first cohort. In a later genetic analysis, fewer N-insertions in productive TCRs were reported among donors in an Asian-associated ancestry cluster than the roughly 670-donor mean. At a false discovery rate of 0.05, a later analysis linked roughly 17,000 TCR beta sequences to specific HLA alleles. According to a later analysis, parvovirus B19, influenza, CMV and Epstein-Barr virus appeared linked to several top co-occurrence clusters. Roughly uniform sequencing depth across donors was assumed in presence/absence analyses, although this assumption may not hold. According to a later analysis, most CMV-associated TCR beta chains appeared to be HLA-restricted, and the HLA associations seemed to be driven largely by CMV exposure. Most TCR sequences were seen in very few donors, while some public TCRs were found in many individuals. Because counts were too low, 15 to 20 rarely observed V segments, including chromosome 9 orphons, were excluded from the earlier analysis of 587 of the donors. An earlier analysis of around 500 of the donors showed that most TCR beta V segments appeared in productive rearrangements either about 87% or about 30% of the time, which broadly matched IMGT annotations. Linkage disequilibrium might explain the correlated functional status among segregating V segments, but an unknown experimental factor could not be excluded. V-gene and J-gene trimming of TCR beta chains was associated with a missense DCLRE1C variant in a later genetic analysis, and the association was replicated in an independent cohort. The study listed 164 TCR beta chains as associated with cytomegalovirus. A cluster of highly shared sequence variants was judged likely to be a technical artifact of the sequencing pipeline. In a later analysis, HLA-associated TCR beta chains showed more clonal expansion and lower generation probabilities than non-associated chains that were equally common.

In total, about 650 healthy bone marrow donors made up the cohort. Cohort members were all nominally healthy when sampled, although unrecorded immune exposures were likely present. The donor tested CMV seronegative, placing the donor among the 350 to 400 seronegative members of the cohort. A peripheral blood sample was collected from each donor, and TCR beta sequencing was performed on peripheral blood mononuclear cells. Genomic DNA extraction from the blood cell samples was performed with the Qiagen DNeasy Blood Extraction Kit. The source is a man in his 60s in good health and CMV-seronegative. Source material: PBMCs.

The CDR3 loop reads CASSLSGRVLSNQPQHF. The DNA is TGTGCCAGCAGTTTATCCGGCAGGGTCTTAAGCAATCAGCCCCAGCATTTT. This receptor chain uses TRBV27 and TRBJ1-5; tentative D gene TRBD1, with 5 bases matching. The CDR3 measures 17 amino acids from cysteine to phenylalanine. Only the CDR3 part of the read is kept: 51 bases, read in frame from the first base. For CDR1 and CDR2, the germline V gene (reference sequence) lists MNHEY and SMNVEV. A distance of 13 bases separates the germline ends of V and J, which lose 0 bases and 1 base respectively.